Shown below are 19 T cell receptor beta chains from a single sample sequenced in a study of T cell responses to AZD1222 COVID-19 vaccine. The method was immunoSEQ multiplex PCR; TCRdb's version includes in-frame clones alone and lacks a portion of them. The sample carries 120,000 or so clones, approximately 90% recorded once. Sequencing used peripheral blood, obtained on day 0 of MenACWY control vaccination. These receptors were obtained from an adult in good health.

J is TRBJ1-1 and V is TRBV25-1; no clear D. V gave up 3 bases and J gave up 4 bases, with 15 bases separating them. The germline V gene encodes CDR1 MGHDK and CDR2 SYGVNS. The CDR3 totals 15 residues. As DNA, the CDR3 is TGTGCCAGCAGTGACCACCGGGCTCGGGGCACTGAAGCTTTCTTT. This sequence encodes CASSDHRARGTEAFF.

The V gene is TRBV13, the J gene TRBJ1-5, with 9 bases identical to TRBD1. Germline V gene sequence: CDR1 PRHDT, CDR2 FYEKMQ (reference sequence). V gave up 5 bases and J gave up 6 bases; unmatched junction bases: 8. The CDR3 extends over 15 amino acids. The CDR3 coding sequence is TGTGCCAGCAGCGACTTACAGGGGGCGAGTCAGCCCCAGCATTTT. Its protein is CASSDLQGASQPQHF.

This clone appeared a single time. The rearrangement uses TRBV12-3 or TRBV12-4 and TRBJ1-6; 7 nucleotides align to TRBD1. The CDR3 length is 13 residues. The ends lost 6 bases at V and 7 bases at J; junction bases unmatched: 3. DNA for the CDR3: TGTGCCAGCAGAACGGGACAGAATTCACCCCTCCACTTT. The encoded protein is CASRTGQNSPLHF.

The rearrangement uses TRBV4-3 and TRBJ2-3; D is uncertain. V gave up 5 bases and J gave up 5 bases, with 11 bases separating them. The CDR3 runs 13 residues. Germline CDR1 is LGHNA and CDR2 is YSLEER. The chain's CDR3 is CASSETSVDTQYF. The CDR3 nucleotides are TGCGCCAGCAGCGAAACTTCGGTAGATACGCAGTATTTT.

The chain joins TRBV6-5 to TRBJ1-2; D unclear. Trimming took off 6 bases at V and 8 bases at J, with 19 bases between the two ends. The CDR3 is 14 residues long. In germline, CDR1 is MNHEY, CDR2 SVGAGI. CDR3 region: CASRDDIWIMGYTF. CDR3 DNA sequence: TGTGCCAGCAGGGACGACATTTGGATTATGGGCTACACCTTC.

This clone occurred a few times. The rearrangement joins TRBV28 to TRBJ1-2; possibly TRBD1 for D (6 bases). Germline CDR1 is MDHEN and CDR2 is SYDVKM. The CDR3 has 14 residues. Trimming removed 4 bases at V and 0 bases at J, with 9 bases between. The CDR3 region has the DNA TGTGCCAGCAGTTCCGGACAGACTAACTATGGCTACACCTTC. Translated, it gives CASSSGQTNYGYTF.

The chain combines TRBV6-5 with TRBJ1-1; D is unresolved. Germline V lookup: CDR1 MNHEY, CDR2 SVGAGI. Trimming pared 6 bases from V and 0 bases from J, leaving 14 bases between. The CDR3 covers 15 residues. The CDR3 nucleotides read TGTGCCAGCAGGGAGCAAGCCTACATGAACACTGAAGCTTTCTTT. Protein sequence: CASREQAYMNTEAFF.

The V gene is TRBV5-1, the J gene TRBJ2-3; 8 bases fit TRBD2. This CDR3 region has 19 residues. The germline CDR1 and CDR2 sequences are SGHRS and YFSETQ. Trimming took 5 bases from V and 6 from J; bases not matched to a gene: 23. Here the CDR3 reads CASSSTRAGGQHRRDTQYF. As DNA, the CDR3 is TGCGCCAGCAGTTCCACGCGGGCGGGAGGCCAGCACAGAAGGGATACGCAGTATTTT. Looking up the rest from reference TRBV5-1 and TRBJ2-3 gives the full variable domain: KAGVTQTPRYLIKTRGQQVTLSCSPISGHRSVSWYQQTPGQGLQFLFEYFSETQRNKGNFPGRFSGRQFSNSRSEMNVSTLELGDSALYLCASSSTRAGGQHRRDTQYFGPGTRLTVL.

This chain uses TRBV6-5 with TRBJ2-5, with D unresolved. Germline loops: CDR1 MNHEY, CDR2 SVGAGI. V was cut by 9 bases and J by 2 bases, with 13 bases left in between. The CDR3 runs to 13 residues. The CDR3 nucleotides are TGTGCCAGTTCTTTAGTTATTCAAGAGACCCAGTACTTC. It yields the protein CASSLVIQETQYF.

The chain joins TRBV9 to TRBJ2-1; weak D call: TRBD2 (6 bases). This CDR3 contains 15 residues. Germline CDR1 is SGDLS and CDR2 is YYNGEE. Between the trimmed V and J ends, which lost 0 bases and 8 bases, there was a span of 15 bases. CDR3 nucleotides: TGTGCCAGCAGCGTAGCCTCAGAACCGGGGGATGAGCAGTTCTTC. Its protein is CASSVASEPGDEQFF. The full variable domain, its missing parts supplied by reference TRBV9 and TRBJ2-1, is DSGVTQTPKHLITATGQRVTLRCSPRSGDLSVYWYQQSLDQGLQFLIQYYNGEERAKGNILERFSAQQFPDLHSELNLSSLELGDSALYFCASSVASEPGDEQFFGPGTRLTVL.

The chain is built from TRBV5-8 and TRBJ1-2; D is possibly TRBD1 (6 bases). Germline V gene lookup returns CDR1 SGHTS and CDR2 YDEGEE. This CDR3 contains 18 residues. The V end lost 3 bases, the J end lost 6 bases, and 27 bases lay between the germline ends. As DNA, the CDR3 is TGTGCCAGCAGCTGCTGCAGGGGAGTAGCTACCGTCCGGGATGGCTACACCTTC. Translated: CASSCCRGVATVRDGYTF.

V gene TRBV19 combines with J gene TRBJ2-1; TRBD1 agrees at 9 bases. V dropped 6 bases and J dropped 6; count of bases not matched to a gene: 9. Germline CDR1 is LNHDA and CDR2 is SQIVND (reference sequence). CDR3 length: 15 amino acids. CDR3 in amino acids: CASRKGTGTLNEQFF. Here the CDR3 DNA reads TGTGCCAGTAGGAAGGGGACAGGGACCCTCAATGAGCAGTTCTTC. The whole variable domain, remainder taken from reference TRBV19 and TRBJ2-1, is DGGITQSPKYLFRKEGQNVTLSCEQNLNHDAMYWYRQDPGQGLRLIYYSQIVNDFQKGDIAEGYSVSREKKESFPLTVTSAQKNPTAFYLCASRKGTGTLNEQFFGPGTRLTVL.

This rearrangement joins TRBV7-2 to TRBJ2-1; TRBD1 matches at 8 bases. Trimming cost V 5 bases and J 6 bases; bases outside gene matches: 9. Looked up from germline, CDR1 is SGHTA and CDR2 is FQGNSA. This CDR3 comprises 15 residues. The CDR3 region is CASSLDRGFGNEQFF. CDR3 DNA: TGTGCCAGCAGCCTTGACAGGGGTTTCGGCAATGAGCAGTTCTTC.

This chain connects TRBV27 to TRBJ2-7; D might be TRBD2 (5 bases). CDR3 length: 15 residues. With 5 bases removed from V and 5 bases from J, the gap between germline ends came to 19 bases. CDR1 and CDR2 from the germline V gene are MNHEY and SMNVEV (reference sequence). CDR3 in DNA: TGTGCCAGCAGTGGGTTGGTGGCGGGCAACGACGAGCAGTACTTC. Translating it yields CASSGLVAGNDEQYF.

This clone was counted only a few times. The chain carries TRBV24-1 and TRBJ1-1; D is unresolved. Per the germline V gene, CDR1 is KGHDR and CDR2 is SFDVKD. The length of the CDR3 is 13 residues. Trimming cost V 9 bases and J 0 bases, with 10 bases left between them. The CDR3 is CATGNPMNTEAFF. CDR3 in DNA: TGTGCCACCGGAAATCCCATGAACACTGAAGCTTTCTTT.

This rearrangement joins TRBV6-6 to TRBJ1-2, with TRBD1 matching over 7 bases. V was pared by 5 bases and J by 6 bases, with 15 bases of the junction left unmatched. The CDR3 length is 16 residues. The V gene's germline CDR1 is MNHNY and CDR2 SVGAGI (reference sequence). The CDR3 reads CASSIRQGSGHDGYTF. The CDR3 DNA is TGTGCCAGCAGTATTCGACAGGGCTCGGGGCATGATGGCTACACCTTC.

This chain uses TRBV4-1 with TRBJ2-3; no firm D call. CDR1 and CDR2 (germline): MGHRA, YSYEKL. V was shortened by 3 bases and J by 2 bases, with 6 bases between the two germline ends. CDR3 length: 13 residues. The CDR3 DNA reads as TGCGCCAGCAGCCACCCGGACACAGATACGCAGTATTTT. This sequence encodes CASSHPDTDTQYF.

V is TRBV7-3 and J is TRBJ1-2; D might be TRBD1 (5 bases). Per germline, CDR1 SGHTA and CDR2 FQGTGA. With 8 bases removed from V and 4 bases from J, the gap between germline ends came to 26 bases. The CDR3 spans 17 residues. In nucleotides, the CDR3 is TGTGCCAGCCACCATACAGGCGCCATGGGTCCTCTCTATGGCTACACCTTC. As protein: CASHHTGAMGPLYGYTF.

This clone was observed a handful of times. The J gene is TRBJ2-1, the V gene TRBV4-3; D unclear. The CDR3 covers 16 residues. Germline V lookup: CDR1 LGHNA, CDR2 YSLEER. Trimming shortened V by 0 bases and J by 5 bases, and 14 bases separated the two germline ends. The CDR3 reads CASSQDVEVWHNEQFF. In nucleotides, the CDR3 is TGCGCCAGCAGCCAAGACGTGGAAGTTTGGCACAATGAGCAGTTCTTC.